This T cell receptor beta chain emerged from a study of T cell responses to AZD1222 COVID-19 vaccine. Study at large: Both about-4-week and about-12-week second-dose recipients were combined.

Some clones are missing from TCRdb's copy, which holds only in-frame ones; the method was immunoSEQ multiplex PCR. Here the sample spans over 120,000 clones, about 90% being singletons. Germline V gene data show CDR1 as KGHSH and CDR2 as LQKENI. The CDR3 contains 15 residues. V lost 3 bases and J lost 0, with 11 bases in between. Material: peripheral blood, obtained on day 0 of AZD1222 vaccination. The V call is TRBV18, the J call TRBJ2-5; D gene unclear. The TCR comes from an adult in good health. The CDR3 reads CASSPTLHDQETQYF. CDR3 nucleotide sequence: TGTGCCAGCTCACCGACGCTGCACGACCAAGAGACCCAGTACTTC.